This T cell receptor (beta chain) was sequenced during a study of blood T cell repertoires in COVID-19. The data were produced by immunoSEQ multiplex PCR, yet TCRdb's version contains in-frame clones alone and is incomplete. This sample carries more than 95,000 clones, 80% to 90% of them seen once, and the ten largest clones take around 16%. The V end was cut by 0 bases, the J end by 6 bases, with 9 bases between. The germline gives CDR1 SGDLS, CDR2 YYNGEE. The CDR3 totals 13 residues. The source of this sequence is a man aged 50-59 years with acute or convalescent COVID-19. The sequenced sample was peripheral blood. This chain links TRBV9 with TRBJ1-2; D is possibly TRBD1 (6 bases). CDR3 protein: CASSVAEGDGYTF. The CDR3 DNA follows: TGTGCCAGCAGCGTAGCTGAGGGGGATGGCTACACCTTC.